This T cell receptor beta chain was retrieved from a study of monozygotic twins with inflammatory bowel disease. Remarks on this clonotype: Its antigen is not known.

The CDR3 covers 16 residues. The germline CDR1 and CDR2 sequences are LGHDT and YNNKEL (reference sequence). Study-level points and caveats: IBD-affected twins scored below their healthy co-twins in TCRbeta diversity (inverse Simpson). Results did not support any single strong IBD-associated signal or clonotype.

Through template switching, UMIs that included a 6-nucleotide sample barcode were added. Using the 5' RACE reads, TCRdb records one entry per CDR3 protein without DNA. The table counts approximately 390,000 distinct CDR3 sequences; roughly 2.5% lies in the top ten. The clonotype was recovered from a human donor with ulcerative colitis or Crohn's disease, or a healthy co-twin of an affected twin (not recorded which). The chain recombines TRBV3-1 with TRBJ1-4; TCRdb returns TRBD1, unconfirmable since there is no DNA. The sequencing input was blood. Here the CDR3 reads CASSQRTGAVREKLFF.